What follows are 28 T cell receptor beta chains derived from one specimen sequenced in a study of blood T cell repertoires in COVID-19 (TCRdb year 2020). Library creation used the immunoSEQ multiplex PCR assay. TCRdb took over this immuneACCESS table, retaining in-frame rearrangements with V and J assigned. Such tables are incomplete; in checked studies, under half of the missing clones stem from an unresolved V gene, and the remainder is unexplained. The sample includes about 250,000 clones, with 80% to 85% observed a single time. The top ten clones comprise approximately 3.6% of the sample. The source material was PBMCs or T cells enriched from blood (not recorded which). The receptors come from a man in his forties or fifties who had recovered from COVID-19.

V is TRBV19 and J is TRBJ2-1, with a weak D call TRBD2 (5 bases). Germline CDR1 reads LNHDA; CDR2 reads SQIVND (reference sequence). Trimming left V 3 bases short and J 9 bases short, with 12 bases between. There are 13 residues in the CDR3. This CDR3 is CASSMGSEAEQFF. The CDR3 region has the DNA TGTGCCAGTAGTATGGGTAGCGAAGCTGAGCAGTTCTTC.

This clone was observed once. This chain uses TRBV29-1 with TRBJ2-2; 14 bases agree with TRBD2. Germline V gene data show CDR1 as SQVTM and CDR2 as ANQGSEA. The length of the CDR3 is 16 residues. The V segment lost 6 bases and the J segment 6 bases; nucleotides outside the gene matches: 9. In DNA form, the CDR3 reads TGCAGCGTGCAGCCGGGACTAGCGGGAGAGTCCGGGGAGCTGTTTTTT. Protein product: CSVQPGLAGESGELFF.

The chain employs TRBV6-5 and TRBJ2-7; D perhaps matches TRBD1 (5 bases). Germline CDR1 is MNHEY and CDR2 is SVGAGI. The CDR3 has 15 residues. V dropped 2 bases and J dropped 1 base, with 12 bases sitting between them. CDR3 amino acids: CASSYVAGSSYEQYF. CDR3 in DNA: TGTGCCAGCAGTTACGTGGCAGGGTCTTCCTACGAGCAGTACTTC.

The CDR3 is CASSERSRGEAFF. The CDR3, as DNA: TGTGCCAGCAGTGAACGAAGTCGGGGTGAAGCTTTCTTT. V and J are TRBV6-1 and TRBJ1-1; D remains unclear. The CDR3 is 13 amino acids. The germline V gene encodes CDR1 MNHNS and CDR2 SASEGT. V shed 2 bases and J shed 7 bases, with 11 bases lying between them.

The rearrangement links TRBV5-1 to TRBJ2-3; TRBD2 aligns across 8 bases. The V gene end was trimmed by 6 bases and the J gene end by 2 bases; junction bases not matched to a gene: 11. The CDR3 length is 16 residues. The germline CDR1 and CDR2 sequences are SGHRS and YFSETQ. The CDR3 nucleotides read TGCGCCAGCACCCCCGGACTAGCACCTCCCACAGATACGCAGTATTTT. Protein sequence: CASTPGLAPPTDTQYF.

CDR3 sequence reads: CASSQDLGPASGYNYNEQFF. DNA of the CDR3: TGCGCCAGCAGCCAAGATTTGGGCCCAGCTAGCGGATACAACTACAATGAGCAGTTCTTC. The rearrangement uses TRBV4-3 and TRBJ2-1, with TRBD2 identical over 7 bases. The CDR3 spans 20 residues. The V segment lost 0 bases and the J segment 3 bases; nucleotides outside the gene matches: 17. Germline lookup yields CDR1 LGHNA and CDR2 YSLEER.

J is TRBJ2-7 and V is TRBV27; TRBD2 matches at 10 bases. CDR3 length equals 16 residues. The J segment lost 3 bases and the V segment lost 0 bases, leaving 5 bases of the junction unmatched. In germline, CDR1 is MNHEY, CDR2 SMNVEV (reference sequence). CDR3 region: CASSLSLAGASYEQYF. The CDR3 nucleotides are TGTGCCAGCAGTTTATCTCTAGCGGGGGCGAGCTACGAGCAGTACTTC.

In nucleotides, the CDR3 is TGTGCCAGCAAAAATCTAGCTTTCTTT. This codes for CASKNLAFF. The chain combines TRBV21-1 with TRBJ1-1. TRBV21-1 is annotated as a pseudogene. The CDR3 sequence is 9 residues long.

The chain has TRBV10-3 and TRBJ1-1, with 7 nucleotides matching TRBD1. With 1 base clipped from V and 2 bases from J, the junction kept 4 bases outside the gene matches. CDR3 size: 15 residues. Germline V gene data show CDR1 as ENHRY and CDR2 as SYGVKD. CDR3 region: CAISEFGTANTEAFF. The CDR3 DNA reads TGTGCCATCAGTGAGTTCGGGACAGCCAACACTGAAGCTTTCTTT.

The CDR3 sequence is CASSRTGGPQHF. The CDR3 DNA is TGTGCCAGCAGTCGTACAGGGGGGCCCCAGCATTTT. This rearrangement joins TRBV6-5 to TRBJ1-5, with 8 bases lining up with TRBD1. Germline loops: CDR1 MNHEY, CDR2 SVGAGI. The length of the CDR3 is 12 residues. V lost 5 bases, J lost 9 bases, and 3 bases stayed unmatched.

The CDR3 is CASSLDSTEAFF. CDR3 coding DNA: TGTGCCAGCAGCCTGGACAGCACTGAAGCTTTCTTT. The rearrangement uses TRBV9 and TRBJ1-1; possibly TRBD1 for D (6 bases). This CDR3 spans 12 amino acids. Trimming stripped 4 bases from V and 4 bases from J, with 8 bases between. Germline lookup yields CDR1 SGDLS and CDR2 YYNGEE.

About this clone: This specimen includes other DNA sequences encoding the same CDR3. This rearrangement joins TRBV19 to TRBJ1-6; 10 nucleotides agree with TRBD1. Germline CDR1 is LNHDA and CDR2 is SQIVND (reference sequence). With V trimmed by 5 bases and J by 10 bases, 5 bases remained unmatched. The length of the CDR3 is 14 residues. The CDR3 sequence is CASSLGQGNSPLHF. CDR3 in DNA: TGTGCCAGTAGTTTGGGACAGGGGAACTCACCCCTCCACTTT.

The chain combines TRBV7-3 with TRBJ2-3; 13 bases fit TRBD2. The V gene end was trimmed by 5 bases and the J gene end by 2 bases; junction bases not matched to a gene: 4. Germline CDR1 and CDR2: SGHTA and FQGTGA. This CDR3 spans 16 amino acids. CDR3 in DNA: TGTGCCAGCAGCCCGACTAGCGGGGGGTACACAGATACGCAGTATTTT. The encoded protein is CASSPTSGGYTDTQYF.

V is TRBV5-1 and J is TRBJ2-1, with 8 bases identical to TRBD2. Germline trimming cut 4 bases from V and 10 bases from J; bases unmatched to any gene: 13. Germline CDR1 is SGHRS and CDR2 is YFSETQ. This CDR3 region has 15 residues. DNA of the CDR3: TGCGCCAGCAGCGGCTCGGGACTAGGGTTAGAAGAGCAGTTCTTC. It codes for CASSGSGLGLEEQFF.

The chain links TRBV6-5 to TRBJ1-1; 9 bases are a match to TRBD1. The V segment lost 10 bases and the J segment 4 bases; nucleotides outside the gene matches: 7. The CDR3 spans 13 residues. Germline CDR1 is MNHEY and CDR2 is SVGAGI. The CDR3, as DNA: TGTGCCACCGAGACAGGGGGGGTCACTGAAGCTTTCTTT. Encoded protein: CATETGGVTEAFF.

The genes are TRBV10-2 and TRBJ2-2, with a possible D match to TRBD1 (6 bases). CDR1 WSHSY and CDR2 SAAADI come from the germline V gene. The V end lost 8 bases, the J end lost 5 bases, and 15 bases lay between the germline ends. The CDR3 is 14 residues long. CDR3 DNA: TGCGCCAGCTACCCCGGGACACCGACCGGGGAGCTGTTTTTT. The encoded protein is CASYPGTPTGELFF.

The chain uses TRBV25-1 and TRBJ2-1, with 8 positions matching TRBD2. The CDR3 extends over 16 amino acids. Looked up from germline, CDR1 is MGHDK and CDR2 is SYGVNS. V lost 4 bases, J lost 5 bases, and 10 bases stayed unmatched. CDR3 sequence: CASSALGTSGNNEQFF. CDR3 bases: TGTGCCAGCAGTGCCCTGGGAACTAGCGGCAACAATGAGCAGTTCTTC.

This clone was detected a few times. The chain is built from TRBV28 and TRBJ1-3; 9 bases match TRBD1. Germline CDR1 and CDR2: MDHEN and SYDVKM. The CDR3 has 15 amino acids. Unmatched junction bases numbered 5, after V lost 8 bases and J lost 0 bases. The chain's CDR3 is CASADRGNSGNTIYF. The CDR3 bases are TGTGCCAGCGCGGACAGGGGAAACTCTGGAAACACCATATATTTT. The full variable domain, in which reference TRBV28 and TRBJ1-3 provide the parts outside the CDR3, is DVKVTQSSRYLVKRTGEKVFLECVQDMDHENMFWYRQDPGLGLRLIYFSYDVKMKEKGDIPEGYSVSREKKERFSLILESASTNQTSMYLCASADRGNSGNTIYFGEGSWLTVV.

The chain's CDR3 is CASSLGRLSGNTIYF. The CDR3 DNA is TGTGCCAGCAGTTTAGGCAGGCTATCTGGAAACACCATATATTTT. V and J are TRBV28 and TRBJ1-3; D unresolved. Germline V gives CDR1 MDHEN, CDR2 SYDVKM. V shed 2 bases and J shed 1 base, with 9 bases lying between them. The CDR3 runs 15 residues.

The V gene is TRBV18, the J gene TRBJ2-5, with D unclear. The CDR3 totals 10 residues. Trimming left V 6 bases short and J 4 bases short, with 3 bases between. The germline V gene encodes CDR1 KGHSH and CDR2 LQKENI. CDR3 bases: TGTGCCAGCTCCGGAGAGACCCAGTACTTC. It is translated as CASSGETQYF.

For the CDR3, the DNA is TGCGCCAGCAGTCAATCAACGCGGATCTCTGGAAACACCATATATTTT. The encoded protein is CASSQSTRISGNTIYF. V usage is TRBV23-1 and J usage is TRBJ1-3; D gene unclear. TRBV23-1 is an open reading frame whose function is uncertain. The CDR3 consists of 16 residues. Trimming cost V 0 bases and J 0 bases, with 9 bases left between them.

V gene TRBV19 combines with J gene TRBJ2-4; 13 bases line up with TRBD2. CDR3 size: 18 residues. V lost 9 bases and J lost 0; bases outside the gene matches: 11. CDR1 is LNHDA and CDR2 is SQIVND in the germline V gene (reference sequence). The CDR3 region is CASPGLAGEPLAKNIQYF. CDR3 coding DNA: TGTGCCAGCCCTGGACTAGCGGGGGAGCCACTAGCCAAAAACATTCAGTACTTC.

This clone was observed once. The CDR3 here is CAISYALAGGTDTQYF. The CDR3, as DNA: TGTGCCATCAGCTACGCACTAGCGGGAGGCACAGATACGCAGTATTTT. The rearrangement links TRBV10-3 to TRBJ2-3; 11 bases are shared with TRBD2. Germline CDR1 and CDR2: ENHRY and SYGVKD. Trimming cost V 6 bases and J 1 base; bases outside gene matches: 6. CDR3 length equals 16 residues.

The rearrangement links TRBV10-2 to TRBJ1-1; TRBD1 might be the D (5 bases). Germline V lookup: CDR1 WSHSY, CDR2 SAAADI. Trimming cost V 11 bases and J 7 bases, with 17 bases left between them. This CDR3 is built from 12 residues. The chain's CDR3 is CAAGVGGSEAFF. For the CDR3, the DNA is TGCGCCGCTGGGGTGGGGGGGAGTGAAGCTTTCTTT.

In DNA form, the CDR3 reads TGTGCCAGCTCATTTCGACAGGGGGCAGGAGGCAATCAGCCCCAGCATTTT. Protein product: CASSFRQGAGGNQPQHF. V usage is TRBV18 and J usage is TRBJ1-5, with 10 bases matching TRBD1. Germline V lookup: CDR1 KGHSH, CDR2 LQKENI. V shed 5 bases, J shed 2 bases, and the junction held 9 bases outside the gene matches. The length of the CDR3 is 17 residues.

V and J are TRBV5-5 and TRBJ2-7; TRBD2 is a possible D gene (7 bases). The CDR3 totals 14 residues. CDR1 is SGHKS and CDR2 is YYEKEE in the germline V gene (reference sequence). With 1 base removed from V and 5 bases from J, the gap between germline ends came to 13 bases. The CDR3 here is CASSLRGAGDEQYF. The CDR3 DNA sequence: TGTGCCAGCAGCTTGCGGGGGGCTGGGGACGAGCAGTACTTC. Full variable domain (remainder filled in from reference TRBV5-5 and TRBJ2-7): DAGVTQSPTHLIKTRGQQVTLRCSPISGHKSVSWYQQVLGQGPQFIFQYYEKEERGRGNFPDRFSARQFPNYSSELNVNALLLGDSALYLCASSLRGAGDEQYFGPGTRLTVT.

The chain combines TRBV19 with TRBJ2-1, with TRBD2 matching over 8 bases. Germline V lookup: CDR1 LNHDA, CDR2 SQIVND (reference sequence). J was trimmed by 5 bases and V by 1 base; bases with no gene match: 7. The CDR3 contains 16 residues. The CDR3 spells CASSIVGAGVDNEQFF. As DNA, the CDR3 is TGTGCCAGTAGTATAGTCGGAGCGGGAGTTGACAATGAGCAGTTCTTC.

This rearrangement joins TRBV5-6 to TRBJ1-6, with 11 bases that match TRBD1. This CDR3 is 15 amino acids long. The germline CDR1 and CDR2 sequences are SGHDT and YYEEEE. Trimming took 2 bases from V and 10 from J; bases not matched to a gene: 5. CDR3 in DNA: TGTGCCAGCAGCTTAGGACAGGGGGCTAACTCACCCCTCCACTTT. It codes for CASSLGQGANSPLHF.